The 24 T cell receptor beta chains reported below all come from one sample, sequenced in a study of blood T cells in healthy people across ages. Primed by a sample-barcoded 5' primer and a J-beta primer mix, a second PCR proceeded for 7 to 11 cycles. One entry per CDR3 protein, called by TCRdb with MiXCR from the 5' RACE reads. The sample yields about 930,000 distinct CDR3 sequences, under 35% seen once. This sample also appeared in a second study, on T cells of mothers and their children.

Sequenced sample: blood. These receptors were taken from a woman between 40 and 55 years old in good health.

In its sample, this clonotype was seen a few times. This chain links TRBV2 with TRBJ1-2; no firm D call. Germline assignment: CDR1 SNHLY and CDR2 FYNNEI. The CDR3 is 14 amino acids. With 6 bases removed from V and 5 bases from J, the gap between germline ends came to 16 bases. Written as DNA, the CDR3 is TGTGCCAGCAGGCAGGACGGGGTCCCTTATGGCTACACCTTC. It is translated as CASRQDGVPYGYTF.

This clonotype has a handful of counts. The CDR3 here is CASRNWGQGVGETQYF. The DNA of the CDR3 is TGTGCCAGCAGAAATTGGGGGCAGGGGGTTGGGGAGACCCAGTACTTC. The V gene is TRBV28, the J gene TRBJ2-5; 7 bases fit TRBD1. The germline V gene encodes CDR1 MDHEN and CDR2 SYDVKM. The CDR3 length is 16 residues. Losses at the gene ends were 6 bases for V and 5 bases for J; bases not matched to a gene: 15.

The chain combines TRBV20-1 with TRBJ1-1; TRBD1 aligns across 7 bases. This CDR3 spans 13 amino acids. CDR1 and CDR2 (germline): DFQATT, SNEGSKA (reference sequence). The CDR3 reads CRWGTVLNTEAFF. The CDR3 DNA follows: TGCAGATGGGGGACAGTCTTGAACACTGAAGCTTTCTTT.

The V call is TRBV6-1, the J call TRBJ2-5; TRBD1 aligns across 10 bases. There are 15 residues in the CDR3. V was clipped by 5 bases and J by 5 bases; unmatched bases: 8. CDR1 is MNHNS, CDR2 SASEGT, per germline. The CDR3 spells CASSSPGTGVETQYF. The CDR3 region has the DNA TGTGCCAGCAGTTCCCCCGGGACAGGGGTCGAGACCCAGTACTTC.

Concerning this clonotype: The junction differs from germline at one of its ends, possibly a read error. The chain couples TRBV5-5 to TRBJ2-5; a weak D match, TRBD1 (7 bases). CDR3 length equals 15 residues. CDR1 is SGHKS and CDR2 is YYEKEE in the germline V gene (reference sequence). CDR3 DNA: TGTGCCAGCAGGCTAGGGGGCGCGGGGCAAGAGGCCCAGTACTTC. Its protein is CASRLGGAGQEAQYF.

The rearrangement uses TRBV12-3 or TRBV12-4 and TRBJ2-2; D possibly corresponds to TRBD1 (5 bases). V was cut by 5 bases and J by 4 bases, with 11 bases left in between. The CDR3 runs to 14 residues. The CDR3 coding sequence is TGTGCCAGCAGTCGAACAGGAATCACCGGGGAGCTGTTTTTT. Its protein is CASSRTGITGELFF.

The chain uses TRBV7-3 and TRBJ1-5, with 9 bases aligning to TRBD1. The V segment lost 3 bases and the J segment 3 bases; nucleotides outside the gene matches: 6. CDR1 is SGHTA and CDR2 is FQGTGA in the germline V gene. The CDR3 runs 16 residues. The DNA for the CDR3 is TGTGCCAGCAGCTTGTTCGGGGACAGGGCCAATCAGCCCCAGCATTTT. Residues: CASSLFGDRANQPQHF.

In its sample, this clonotype was seen a few times. The chain couples TRBV7-9 to TRBJ1-4; 9 nucleotides align to TRBD1. Trimming at V came to 3 bases and at J to 2 bases, leaving 4 bases not matched to a gene. Germline V CDR1 and CDR2: SEHNR, FQNEAQ (reference sequence). The CDR3 extends over 16 amino acids. The CDR3 here is CASSLRQGETNEKLFF. CDR3 sequence (DNA): TGTGCCAGCAGCTTGCGACAGGGGGAGACTAATGAAAAACTGTTTTTT.

This clonotype was seen many times. The rearrangement joins TRBV11-2 to TRBJ2-7; TRBD1 aligns across 8 bases. Germline CDR1 is SGHAT and CDR2 is FQNNGV. CDR3 length: 15 residues. The ends lost 1 base at V and 2 bases at J; junction bases unmatched: 4. Written as DNA, the CDR3 is TGTGCCAGCAGCTTAGTAGGGACAGGACCCTACGAGCAGTACTTC. This gives the protein CASSLVGTGPYEQYF.

The rearrangement uses TRBV5-1 and TRBJ1-1, with TRBD1 as a possible D gene (5 bases). Trimming cost V 0 bases and J 4 bases, with 10 bases left between them. In germline, CDR1 is SGHRS, CDR2 YFSETQ. The CDR3 loop spans 14 amino acids. Here the CDR3 DNA reads TGCGCCAGCAGCTTGGGTCCGGGGACCACTGAAGCTTTCTTT. This gives the protein CASSLGPGTTEAFF. Drawing the rest from reference TRBV5-1 and TRBJ1-1, the complete variable domain is KAGVTQTPRYLIKTRGQQVTLSCSPISGHRSVSWYQQTPGQGLQFLFEYFSETQRNKGNFPGRFSGRQFSNSRSEMNVSTLELGDSALYLCASSLGPGTTEAFFGQGTRLTVV.

This clonotype was counted ten times or more. The chain uses TRBV28 and TRBJ2-7; TRBD1 might be the D (6 bases). Per the germline V gene, CDR1 is MDHEN and CDR2 is SYDVKM. The CDR3 has 11 amino acids. Trimming took off 7 bases at V and 7 bases at J, with 11 bases between the two ends. The CDR3 sequence: CASTQGWEQYF. The CDR3 DNA is TGTGCCAGCACACAGGGTTGGGAGCAGTACTTC.

This clonotype was detected ten times or more. The chain uses TRBV28 and TRBJ2-7; 7 nucleotides line up with TRBD1. V lost 3 bases, J lost 4 bases, and 12 bases stayed unmatched. This CDR3 contains 16 residues. The germline CDR1 and CDR2 sequences are MDHEN and SYDVKM. The CDR3 nucleotides are TGTGCCAGCAGTTTTACCCTCGTGGACAGGTCTTACGAGCAGTACTTC. This translates into CASSFTLVDRSYEQYF.

This sequence joins TRBV5-5 and TRBJ1-5; D perhaps matches TRBD1 (6 bases). This CDR3 has 16 residues. The V and J ends lost 4 bases and 6 bases respectively, with 20 bases between them. In germline, CDR1 is SGHKS, CDR2 YYEKEE (reference sequence). The CDR3 DNA follows: TGTGCCAGCAGCGCCGAAGACAGGAGAGGCAGTCAGCCCCAGCATTTT. It specifies CASSAEDRRGSQPQHF.

This clonotype has just a few counts. V gene TRBV7-3 combines with J gene TRBJ2-7; 8 bases are shared with TRBD2. Germline V gene data show CDR1 as SGHTA and CDR2 as FQGTGA. After removal of 1 base from V and 7 bases from J, the junction contained 15 bases not matched to a gene. This CDR3 comprises 17 residues. CDR3 nucleotides: TGTGCCAGCAGCTTAAAGGGCGGTGGGAGCGGGGGATTTGAGCAGTACTTC. It yields the protein CASSLKGGGSGGFEQYF.

V usage is TRBV12-3 or TRBV12-4 and J usage is TRBJ2-3, with D perhaps TRBD1 or TRBD2 (6 bases each). The CDR3 is made up of 16 amino acids. V was shortened by 5 bases and J by 4 bases, with 19 bases between the two germline ends. This CDR3 reads CASSPTTGGRADTQYF. Written as DNA, the CDR3 is TGTGCCAGCAGTCCGACGACCGGGGGCAGAGCAGATACGCAGTATTTT.

With regard to this clonotype: A far larger clone is one nucleotide away, so this likely arose from a read error. Here the CDR3 DNA reads TGTGCCAGCAGCTTGGAGGGAAACATTCAGTACTTC. This gives the protein CASSLEGNIQYF. V is TRBV5-5 and J is TRBJ2-7; D gene ambiguous. The better agreement between TRBJ2-4 and the DNA end casts doubt on the J call. Germline V gene lookup returns CDR1 SGHKS and CDR2 YYEKEE (reference sequence). CDR3 length equals 12 residues.

This clonotype has a count of ten or more. The gene calls are TRBV3-1 and TRBJ2-1, with TRBD2 matching over 8 bases. CDR3 size: 18 residues. Germline V lookup: CDR1 LGHDT, CDR2 YNNKEL (reference sequence). V was clipped by 0 bases and J by 4 bases; unmatched bases: 11. Here the CDR3 DNA reads TGTGCCAGCAGCCAAGATATCCCCCTTGCGGGGGGATACAATGAGCAGTTCTTC. It codes for CASSQDIPLAGGYNEQFF.

This clonotype was seen repeatedly, ten times or more. The gene calls are TRBV12-3 or TRBV12-4 and TRBJ2-7, with D possibly being TRBD1 (7 bases). There are 14 residues in the CDR3. V lost 4 bases, J lost 3 bases, and 13 bases lay in between. CDR3 in DNA: TGTGCCAGCAGTTCGGGGGACAGTATCTACGAGCAGTACTTC. It encodes CASSSGDSIYEQYF.

This clonotype was recorded a few times. CDR3 protein: CSDEGDGYTDTQYF. The CDR3, as DNA: TGCAGCGACGAAGGGGACGGATACACAGATACGCAGTATTTT. The chain uses TRBV29-1 and TRBJ2-3, with D perhaps being TRBD1 or TRBD2 (5 bases each). Germline CDR1 and CDR2: SQVTM and ANQGSEA. Trimming pared 7 bases from V and 2 bases from J, leaving 16 bases between. The CDR3 is made up of 14 amino acids.

The chain is built from TRBV7-2 and TRBJ2-1; 9 bases agree with TRBD1. Germline CDR1 is SGHTA and CDR2 is FQGNSA. V gave up 5 bases and J gave up 10 bases; unmatched junction bases: 6. CDR3 size: 13 residues. CDR3 amino acids: CASSPRGQGEQFF. DNA of the CDR3: TGTGCCAGCAGCCCCCGGGGACAGGGAGAGCAGTTCTTC.

Of note for this clonotype: A read error is possible here, since a much larger clone lies one base away. It is unclear where the CDR3 begins or ends on the DNA, so no DNA is shown, and the CDR3 is as TCRdb lists it. The chain is built from TRBV7-8 and TRBJ2-3; the tabulated D call, TRBD1, remains unverified against the DNA. Including both end residues, the CDR3 is 15 amino acids long. CDR1 and CDR2 from the germline V gene are SGHVS and FQNEAQ. The CDR3 reads CASSHVGQGADTRYF.

This clonotype has ten or more counts. V is TRBV27 and J is TRBJ2-7, with 11 bases matching TRBD2. After removal of 6 bases from V and 5 bases from J, the junction contained 6 bases not matched to a gene. The CDR3 contains 14 residues. Germline CDR1 reads MNHEY; CDR2 reads SMNVEV (reference sequence). This chain's CDR3 is CASRRSGGANEQYF. The CDR3 coding sequence is TGTGCCAGCAGGCGTAGCGGGGGGGCAAACGAGCAGTACTTC.

This chain joins TRBV6-6 and TRBJ2-7; possible D gene TRBD2, 6 bases. Trimming stripped 4 bases from V and 6 bases from J, with 13 bases between. The CDR3 has 13 residues. Germline CDR1 MNHNY, CDR2 SVGAGI (reference sequence). Here the CDR3 reads CASSSQTRREQYF. The DNA of the CDR3 is TGTGCCAGCAGTTCCCAGACTAGACGCGAGCAGTACTTC.

The chain uses TRBV5-1 and TRBJ1-5; D is unresolved. This CDR3 spans 15 amino acids. V gave up 0 bases and J gave up 1 base, with 8 bases separating them. In germline, CDR1 is SGHRS, CDR2 YFSETQ. CDR3 DNA sequence: TGCGCCAGCAGCTTGGGCCAGGAGAGCAATCAGCCCCAGCATTTT. This gives the protein CASSLGQESNQPQHF.